The clone carrying this T cell receptor beta chain came up many times. The antigen is undetermined. PBMCs stored at -80 C, 2 million in total, were the source of the unsorted libraries. This sample was included in a study of neurological immune-mediated disorders. Study-wide results and caveats: CDR3 amino acid sequences of expanded clones were not shared across subjects, a result suggesting private repertoires in all groups.

The authors produced cDNA by 5'RACE using 10-nucleotide random UMIs. Every sequencing run generated in excess of 170 million TCR-beta sequences. These sequences covered 15-18 subjects. TCRdb fed the 5' RACE reads into MiXCR, producing one record per CDR3 protein. The repertoire has 27,000 or so distinct CDR3 sequences, about 15% of them found once; the top ten carry less than 35%. Germline V CDR1 and CDR2: LGHNA, YNFKEQ. The CDR3 has 19 amino acids. Trimming took 2 bases from V and 0 from J, leaving 23 bases between them. The source is an older man in good health. Sequenced input: PBMCs. The J gene is TRBJ2-7, the V gene TRBV4-2; D ambiguous. The CDR3 loop is CASSQNIQLGNPNSYEQYF. CDR3 DNA: TGTGCCAGCAGCCAAAATATACAATTAGGCAACCCAAACTCCTACGAGCAGTACTTC.